This TCR beta chain stems from a study of cytomegalovirus exposure and HLA in healthy donors (dated by TCRdb to between 2016 and 2019). With regard to the full study: According to a later analysis, the 120 or so validation repertoires were produced on the same platform as the roughly 600 repertoires of the first cohort. The study aimed to test whether signatures of past pathogen exposure could be identified by cataloging public T cell receptors. A separate validation cohort of 100 to 150 different subjects was used in addition to the roughly 620-subject first cohort. To predict cytomegalovirus infection status, the study combined high-throughput TCR immunosequencing, statistical association of individual TCRs with disease status, and machine learning. Overall study outcomes, separate from this receptor: In the study, approximately 150 TCR beta chains were listed as associated with cytomegalovirus. All 120 or so repertoires were used to score co-occurrence in the validation cohort in a later analysis, because that analysis had no HLA typing for the cohort. Cytomegalovirus status was reported to be diagnosed by the classifier with high specificity and sensitivity in both the original and validation cohorts. In a later analysis, TCRs clustered in the first cohort were found to also tend to co-occur in the 130 or so validation repertoires, with 85% to 95% of cluster scores above 0. The authors suggested that the approach could potentially be generalized to other disease states and immunological phenotypes. In vitro tests confirmed that three of the cytomegalovirus-associated TCR beta chains recognize cytomegalovirus antigens. Across donors, most TCR sequences were observed very rarely, whereas some public TCRs were present in many individuals.

A remark on this clone: Its antigen is not yet known. No base quality information exists; no much larger clone differs at one position.

Donors formed part of the validation cohort, which comprised about 120 subjects and was distinct from the first cohort of under 850 subjects. The library was made by the immunoSEQ multiplex PCR assay. Per the authors' processing: A statistical classification framework was developed to diagnose cytomegalovirus status using the catalog of TCR beta chain sequences. This immuneACCESS table, as held by TCRdb, lists in-frame sequences with V and J called but not all clones. Of the missing ones, under half trace to an unresolved V gene in checked studies; the others have no known cause. V and J calls and clone size are those listed in that table; D and trimming were worked out from the DNA. Here the sample has over 250,000 clones; approximately 83% occur a single time. 1% of the sample is in the top ten clones. V is clipped by 6 bases and J by 4 bases, and the sequence between their germline boundaries is 15 bases long. The cysteine opens and the phenylalanine closes a CDR3 of 14 amino acids. Only CDR3 DNA remains: 42 bases, in frame from the first base. CDR1 and CDR2 were assigned from the germline V gene (reference sequence) as LNHDA and SQIVND.

The rearrangement combines TRBV19 with TRBJ1-2; perhaps TRBD1 is the D gene, with 5 bases matching. This receptor was taken from a woman under 30 in good health and CMV-seronegative. Sequenced sample: PBMCs. The base sequence is TGTGCCAGTAGCCCTTGGACACTTGGCTATGGCTACACCTTC. Its protein is CASSPWTLGYGYTF.